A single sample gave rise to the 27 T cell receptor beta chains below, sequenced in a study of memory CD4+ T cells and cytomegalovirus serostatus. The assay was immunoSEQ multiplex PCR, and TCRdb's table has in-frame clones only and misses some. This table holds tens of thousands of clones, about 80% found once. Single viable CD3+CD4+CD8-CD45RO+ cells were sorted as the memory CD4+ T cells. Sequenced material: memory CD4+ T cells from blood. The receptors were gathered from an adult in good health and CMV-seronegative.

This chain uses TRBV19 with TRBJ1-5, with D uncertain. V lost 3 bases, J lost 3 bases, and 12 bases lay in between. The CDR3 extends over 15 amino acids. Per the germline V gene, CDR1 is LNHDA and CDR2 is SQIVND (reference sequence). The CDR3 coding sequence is TGTGCCAGTAGTATCGGAGACGGCGACAATCAGCCCCAGCATTTT. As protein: CASSIGDGDNQPQHF.

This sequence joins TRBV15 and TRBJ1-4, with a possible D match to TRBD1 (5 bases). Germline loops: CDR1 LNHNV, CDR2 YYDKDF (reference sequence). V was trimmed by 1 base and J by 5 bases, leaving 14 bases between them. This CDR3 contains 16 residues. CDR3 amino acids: CATSRVWGWGNEKLFF. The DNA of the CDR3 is TGTGCCACCAGCAGAGTGTGGGGCTGGGGGAATGAAAAACTGTTTTTT.

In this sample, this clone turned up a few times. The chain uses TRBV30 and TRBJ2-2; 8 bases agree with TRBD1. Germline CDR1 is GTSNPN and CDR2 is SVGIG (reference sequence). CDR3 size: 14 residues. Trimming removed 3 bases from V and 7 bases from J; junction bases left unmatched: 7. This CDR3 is CAWSRDRRGGELFF. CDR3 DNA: TGTGCCTGGAGCCGGGACAGGCGGGGCGGGGAGCTGTTTTTT.

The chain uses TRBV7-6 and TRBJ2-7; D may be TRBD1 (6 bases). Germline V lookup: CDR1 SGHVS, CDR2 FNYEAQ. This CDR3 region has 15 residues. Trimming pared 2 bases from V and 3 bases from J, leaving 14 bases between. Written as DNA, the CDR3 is TGTGCCAGCAGCTTACAGGGGACGACCGTCTACGAGCAGTACTTC. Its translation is CASSLQGTTVYEQYF.

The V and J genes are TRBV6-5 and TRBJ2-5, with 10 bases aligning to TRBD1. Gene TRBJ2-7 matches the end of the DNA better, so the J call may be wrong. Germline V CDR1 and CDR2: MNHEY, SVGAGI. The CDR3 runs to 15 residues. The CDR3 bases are TGTGCCAGCAGACCCCCAGACAGGGGGCTCCACGAGCAGTACTTC. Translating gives CASRPPDRGLHEQYF.

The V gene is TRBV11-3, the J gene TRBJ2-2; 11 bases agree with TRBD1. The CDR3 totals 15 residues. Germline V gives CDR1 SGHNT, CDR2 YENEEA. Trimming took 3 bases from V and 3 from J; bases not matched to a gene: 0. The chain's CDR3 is CASSLGQGDTGELFF. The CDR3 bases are TGTGCCAGCAGCTTGGGACAGGGGGACACCGGGGAGCTGTTTTTT.

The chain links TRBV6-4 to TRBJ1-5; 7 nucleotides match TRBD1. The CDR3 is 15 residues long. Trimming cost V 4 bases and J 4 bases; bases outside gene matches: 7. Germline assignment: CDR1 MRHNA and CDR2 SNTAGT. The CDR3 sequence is CASSGDRAVNQPQHF. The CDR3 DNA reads TGTGCCAGCAGTGGCGACAGGGCGGTGAATCAGCCCCAGCATTTT.

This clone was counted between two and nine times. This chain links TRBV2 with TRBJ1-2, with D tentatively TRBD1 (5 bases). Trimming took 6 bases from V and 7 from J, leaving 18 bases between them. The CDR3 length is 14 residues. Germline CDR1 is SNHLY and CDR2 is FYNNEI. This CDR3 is CASSSRGGGGGYTF. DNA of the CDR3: TGTGCCAGCAGCTCCCGAGGCGGGGGAGGTGGCTACACCTTC.

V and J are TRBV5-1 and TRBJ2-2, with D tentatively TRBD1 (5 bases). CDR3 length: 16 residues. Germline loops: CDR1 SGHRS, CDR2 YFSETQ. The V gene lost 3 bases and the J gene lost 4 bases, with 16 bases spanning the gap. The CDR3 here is CASSSNSGIRTGELFF. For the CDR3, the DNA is TGCGCCAGCAGCTCCAACTCAGGGATTCGCACCGGGGAGCTGTTTTTT.

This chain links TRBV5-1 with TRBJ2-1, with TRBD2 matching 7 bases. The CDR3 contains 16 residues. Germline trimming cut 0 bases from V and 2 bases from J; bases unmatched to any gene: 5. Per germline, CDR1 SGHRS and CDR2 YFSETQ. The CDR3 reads CASSLVLGGTYNEQFF. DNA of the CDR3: TGCGCCAGCAGCTTGGTTCTCGGGGGGACCTACAATGAGCAGTTCTTC.

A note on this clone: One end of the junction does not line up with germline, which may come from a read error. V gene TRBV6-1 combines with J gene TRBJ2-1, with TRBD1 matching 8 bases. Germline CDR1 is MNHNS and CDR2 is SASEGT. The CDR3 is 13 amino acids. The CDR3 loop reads CASDPPGGTACLF. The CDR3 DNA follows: TGTGCCAGCGACCCCCCAGGGGGCACGGCGTGCCTCTTC.

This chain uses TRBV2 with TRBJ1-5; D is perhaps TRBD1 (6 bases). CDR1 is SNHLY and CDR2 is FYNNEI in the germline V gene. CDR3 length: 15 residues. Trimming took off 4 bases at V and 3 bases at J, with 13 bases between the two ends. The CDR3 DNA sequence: TGTGCCAGCAGTGTAACGACAGGACCCAATCAGCCCCAGCATTTT. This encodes CASSVTTGPNQPQHF.

The CDR3 reads CASSAFNGQGWNIQYF. DNA for the CDR3: TGTGCCAGCAGCGCCTTTAATGGACAGGGTTGGAACATTCAGTACTTC. The chain links TRBV7-2 to TRBJ2-4; 8 bases line up with TRBD1. Germline V CDR1 and CDR2: SGHTA, FQGNSA. This CDR3 contains 16 residues. The ends lost 5 bases at V and 7 bases at J; junction bases unmatched: 13. Drawing the rest from reference TRBV7-2 and TRBJ2-4, the complete variable domain is GAGVSQSPSNKVTEKGKDVELRCDPISGHTALYWYRQSLGQGLEFLIYFQGNSAPDKSGLPSDRFSAERTGGSVSTLTIQRTQQEDSAVYLCASSAFNGQGWNIQYFGAGTRLSVL.

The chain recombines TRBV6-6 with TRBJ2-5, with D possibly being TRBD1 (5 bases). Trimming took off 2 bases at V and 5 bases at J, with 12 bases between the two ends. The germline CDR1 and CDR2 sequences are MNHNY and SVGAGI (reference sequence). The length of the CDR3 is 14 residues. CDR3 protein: CASSYPRDGETQYF. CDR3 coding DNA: TGTGCCAGCAGTTACCCCAGGGATGGGGAGACCCAGTACTTC.

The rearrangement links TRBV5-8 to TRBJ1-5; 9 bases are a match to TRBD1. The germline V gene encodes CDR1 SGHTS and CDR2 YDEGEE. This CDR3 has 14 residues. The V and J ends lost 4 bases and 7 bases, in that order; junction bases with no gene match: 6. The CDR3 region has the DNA TGTGCCAGCAGCGTAGGGACAGGGCCCCAGCCCCAGCATTTT. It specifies CASSVGTGPQPQHF.

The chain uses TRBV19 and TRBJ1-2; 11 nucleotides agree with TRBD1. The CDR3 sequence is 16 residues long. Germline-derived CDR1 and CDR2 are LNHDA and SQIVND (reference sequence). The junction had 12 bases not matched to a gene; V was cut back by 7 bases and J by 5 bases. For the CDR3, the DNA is TGTGCCAGTACCAACTTCCTCCGGGACAGGGGGTATGGCTACACCTTC. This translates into CASTNFLRDRGYGYTF.

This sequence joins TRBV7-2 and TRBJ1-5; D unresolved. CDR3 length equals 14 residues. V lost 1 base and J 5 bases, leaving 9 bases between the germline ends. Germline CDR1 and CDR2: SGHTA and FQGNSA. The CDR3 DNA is TGTGCCAGCAGCTTAGTATATGGTGATCAGCCCCAGCATTTT. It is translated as CASSLVYGDQPQHF.

CDR3 protein: CASSLGAGAPFYYGYTF. DNA of the CDR3: TGCGCCAGCAGCTTGGGGGCAGGGGCGCCCTTCTACTATGGCTACACCTTC. V and J are TRBV5-1 and TRBJ1-2, with D perhaps TRBD1 (6 bases). In germline, CDR1 is SGHRS, CDR2 YFSETQ. This CDR3 is built from 17 residues. Trimming took 0 bases from V and 3 from J, leaving 18 bases between them.

CDR3 residues: CASSLSKEDWEQGARGYTF. CDR3 nucleotide sequence: TGTGCCAGCAGTTTATCCAAGGAAGACTGGGAACAGGGGGCGCGAGGCTACACCTTC. The gene calls are TRBV28 and TRBJ1-2; TRBD1 matches 9 bases. CDR1 is MDHEN and CDR2 is SYDVKM in the germline V gene. This CDR3 comprises 19 residues. The trim removed 1 base at V and 8 bases at J, leaving 20 bases unmatched.

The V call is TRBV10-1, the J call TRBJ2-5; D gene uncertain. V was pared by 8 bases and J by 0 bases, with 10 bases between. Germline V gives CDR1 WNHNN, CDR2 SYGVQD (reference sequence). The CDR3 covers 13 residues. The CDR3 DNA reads TGCGCCAGCCAACCGACCGACCAAGAGACCCAGTACTTC. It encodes CASQPTDQETQYF.

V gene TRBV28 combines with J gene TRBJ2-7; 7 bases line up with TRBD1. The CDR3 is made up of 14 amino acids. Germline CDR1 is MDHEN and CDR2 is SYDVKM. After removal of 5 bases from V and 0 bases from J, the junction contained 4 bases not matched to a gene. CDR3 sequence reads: CASSRQGSSYEQYF. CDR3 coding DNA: TGTGCCAGCAGTCGACAGGGCTCCTCCTACGAGCAGTACTTC.

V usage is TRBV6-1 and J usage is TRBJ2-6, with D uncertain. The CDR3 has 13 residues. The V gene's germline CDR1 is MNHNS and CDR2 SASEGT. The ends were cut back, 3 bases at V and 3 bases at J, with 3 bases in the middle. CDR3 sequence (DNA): TGTGCCAGCAGTGAGGTTGGGGCCAACGTCCTGACTTTC. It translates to CASSEVGANVLTF.

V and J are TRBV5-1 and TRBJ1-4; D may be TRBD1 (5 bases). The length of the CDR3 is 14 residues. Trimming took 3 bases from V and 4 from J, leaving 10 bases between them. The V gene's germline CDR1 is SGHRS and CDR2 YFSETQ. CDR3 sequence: CASSWGGGNEKLFF. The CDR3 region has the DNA TGCGCCAGCAGCTGGGGTGGGGGTAATGAAAAACTGTTTTTT. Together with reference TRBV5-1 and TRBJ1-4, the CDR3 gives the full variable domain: KAGVTQTPRYLIKTRGQQVTLSCSPISGHRSVSWYQQTPGQGLQFLFEYFSETQRNKGNFPGRFSGRQFSNSRSEMNVSTLELGDSALYLCASSWGGGNEKLFFGSGTQLSVL.

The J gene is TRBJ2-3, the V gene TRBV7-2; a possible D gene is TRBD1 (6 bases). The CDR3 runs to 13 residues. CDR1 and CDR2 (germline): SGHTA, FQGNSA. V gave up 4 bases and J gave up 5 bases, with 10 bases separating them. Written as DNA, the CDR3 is TGTGCCAGCAGCTATCAGGGGTTAGATACGCAGTATTTT. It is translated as CASSYQGLDTQYF.

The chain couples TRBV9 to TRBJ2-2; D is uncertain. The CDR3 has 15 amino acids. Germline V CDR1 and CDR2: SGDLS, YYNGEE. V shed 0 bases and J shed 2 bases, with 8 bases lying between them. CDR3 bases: TGTGCCAGCAGCGTAGGCCCTGATAACACCGGGGAGCTGTTTTTT. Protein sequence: CASSVGPDNTGELFF.

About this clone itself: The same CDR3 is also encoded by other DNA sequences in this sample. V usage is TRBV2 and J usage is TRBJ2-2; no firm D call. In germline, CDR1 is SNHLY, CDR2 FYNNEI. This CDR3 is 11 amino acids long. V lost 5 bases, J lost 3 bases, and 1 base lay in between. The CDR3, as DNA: TGTGCCAGCAGTTACACCGGGGAGCTGTTTTTT. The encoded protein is CASSYTGELFF.

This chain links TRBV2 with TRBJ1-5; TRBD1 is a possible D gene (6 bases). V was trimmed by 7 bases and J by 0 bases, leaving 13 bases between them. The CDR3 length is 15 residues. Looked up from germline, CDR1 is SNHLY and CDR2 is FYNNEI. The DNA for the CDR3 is TGTGCCAGCACACTAAACAGGGATAGCAATCAGCCCCAGCATTTT. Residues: CASTLNRDSNQPQHF.